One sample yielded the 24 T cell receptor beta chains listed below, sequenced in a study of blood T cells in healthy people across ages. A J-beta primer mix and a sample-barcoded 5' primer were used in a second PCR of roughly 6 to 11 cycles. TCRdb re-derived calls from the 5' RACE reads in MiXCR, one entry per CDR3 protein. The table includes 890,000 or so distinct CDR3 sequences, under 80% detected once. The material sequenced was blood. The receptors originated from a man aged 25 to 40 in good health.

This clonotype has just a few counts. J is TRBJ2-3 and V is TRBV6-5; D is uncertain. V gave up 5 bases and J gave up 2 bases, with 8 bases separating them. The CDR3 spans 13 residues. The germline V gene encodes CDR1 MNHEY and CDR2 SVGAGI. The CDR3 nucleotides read TGTGCCAGCAGTCCGACATACACAGATACGCAGTATTTT. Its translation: CASSPTYTDTQYF.

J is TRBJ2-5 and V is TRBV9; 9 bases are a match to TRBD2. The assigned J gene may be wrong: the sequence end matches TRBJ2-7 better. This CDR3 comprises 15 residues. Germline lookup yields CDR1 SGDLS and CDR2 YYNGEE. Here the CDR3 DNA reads TGTGCCAGCAGCCCCCCGGGACTAGCCTTTAACGAGCAGTACTTC. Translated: CASSPPGLAFNEQYF.

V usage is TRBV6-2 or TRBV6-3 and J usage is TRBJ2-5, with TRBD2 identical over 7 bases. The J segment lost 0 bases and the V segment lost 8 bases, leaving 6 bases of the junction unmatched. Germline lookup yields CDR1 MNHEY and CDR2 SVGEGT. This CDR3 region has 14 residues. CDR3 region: CASGTISYQETQYF. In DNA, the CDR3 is TGTGCCAGCGGGACTATATCGTACCAAGAGACCCAGTACTTC.

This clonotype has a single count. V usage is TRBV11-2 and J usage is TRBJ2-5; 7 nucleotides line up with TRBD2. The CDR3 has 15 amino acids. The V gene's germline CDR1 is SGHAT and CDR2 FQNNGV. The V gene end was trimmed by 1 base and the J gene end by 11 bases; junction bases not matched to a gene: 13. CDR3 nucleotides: TGTGCCAGCAGCTTAGTGGGCGGGGGTTACAATGAGCAGTACTTC. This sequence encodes CASSLVGGGYNEQYF.

In DNA form, the CDR3 reads TGTGCCAGCAGCTGCCCCTCCGGGGAGACAAACTGCTCCTACGAGCAGTACTTC. This gives the protein CASSCPSGETNCSYEQYF. The V call is TRBV7-9, the J call TRBJ2-7, with a weak D call TRBD2 (5 bases). V gave up 4 bases and J gave up 0 bases, with 22 bases separating them. This CDR3 region has 18 residues. Germline V lookup: CDR1 SEHNR, CDR2 FQNEAQ (reference sequence).

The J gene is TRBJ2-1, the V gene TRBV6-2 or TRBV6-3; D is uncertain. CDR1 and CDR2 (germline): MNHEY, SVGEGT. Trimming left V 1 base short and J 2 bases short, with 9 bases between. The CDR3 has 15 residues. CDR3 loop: CASSYLGIPYNEQFF. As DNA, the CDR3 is TGTGCCAGCAGTTACTTGGGAATCCCCTACAATGAGCAGTTCTTC.

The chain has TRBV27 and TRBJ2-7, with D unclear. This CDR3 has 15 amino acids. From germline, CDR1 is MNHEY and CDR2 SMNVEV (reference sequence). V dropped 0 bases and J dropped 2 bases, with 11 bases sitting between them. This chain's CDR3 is CASSLSLVGPYEQYF. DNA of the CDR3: TGTGCCAGCAGTTTATCCCTAGTTGGGCCCTACGAGCAGTACTTC.

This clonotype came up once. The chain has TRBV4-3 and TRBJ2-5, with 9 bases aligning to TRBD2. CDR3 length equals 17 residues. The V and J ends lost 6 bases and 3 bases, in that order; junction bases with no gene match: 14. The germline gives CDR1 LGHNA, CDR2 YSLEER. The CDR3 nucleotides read TGCGCCAGCAGTCAAAACGGTCTAGCGGGGACCAAAGAGACCCAGTACTTC. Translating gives CASSQNGLAGTKETQYF.

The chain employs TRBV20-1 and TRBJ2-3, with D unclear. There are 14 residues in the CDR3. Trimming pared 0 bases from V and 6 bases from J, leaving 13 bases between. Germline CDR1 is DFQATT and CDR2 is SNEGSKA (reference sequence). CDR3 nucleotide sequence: TGCAGTGCTAGAGACCCCCCTGGGTCCGATACGCAGTATTTT. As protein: CSARDPPGSDTQYF.

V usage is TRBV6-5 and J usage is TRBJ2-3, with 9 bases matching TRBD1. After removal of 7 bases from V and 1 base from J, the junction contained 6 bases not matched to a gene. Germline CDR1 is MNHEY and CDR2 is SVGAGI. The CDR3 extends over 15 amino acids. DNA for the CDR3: TGTGCCAGCATCCGCCGGGACAGGGGCACAGATACGCAGTATTTT. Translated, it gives CASIRRDRGTDTQYF.

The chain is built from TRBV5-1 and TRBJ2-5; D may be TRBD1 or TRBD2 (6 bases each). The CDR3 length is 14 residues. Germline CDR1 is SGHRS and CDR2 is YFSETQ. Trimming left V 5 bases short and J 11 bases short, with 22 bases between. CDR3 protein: CASSQGGGRREQYF. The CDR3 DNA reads TGCGCCAGCAGTCAAGGAGGGGGGCGGAGGGAGCAGTACTTC.

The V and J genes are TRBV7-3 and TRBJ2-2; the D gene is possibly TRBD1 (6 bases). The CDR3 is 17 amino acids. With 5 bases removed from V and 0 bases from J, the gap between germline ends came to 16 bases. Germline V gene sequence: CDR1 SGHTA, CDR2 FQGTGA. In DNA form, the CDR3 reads TGTGCCAGCAGCCGGGTCTCCGGGACATCGAACACCGGGGAGCTGTTTTTT. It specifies CASSRVSGTSNTGELFF.

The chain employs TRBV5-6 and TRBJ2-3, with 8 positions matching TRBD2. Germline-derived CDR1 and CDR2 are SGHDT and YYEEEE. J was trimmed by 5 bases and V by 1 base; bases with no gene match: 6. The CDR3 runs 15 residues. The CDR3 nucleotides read TGTGCCAGCAGCTTGCGGGGTCTAGCGGGAGATACGCAGTATTTT. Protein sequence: CASSLRGLAGDTQYF.

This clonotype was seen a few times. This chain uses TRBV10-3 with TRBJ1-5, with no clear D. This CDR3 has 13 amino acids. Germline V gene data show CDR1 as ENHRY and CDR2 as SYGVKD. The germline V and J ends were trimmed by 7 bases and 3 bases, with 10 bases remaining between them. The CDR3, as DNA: TGTGCCATCATGCGGGATTTCAATCAGCCCCAGCATTTT. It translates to CAIMRDFNQPQHF.

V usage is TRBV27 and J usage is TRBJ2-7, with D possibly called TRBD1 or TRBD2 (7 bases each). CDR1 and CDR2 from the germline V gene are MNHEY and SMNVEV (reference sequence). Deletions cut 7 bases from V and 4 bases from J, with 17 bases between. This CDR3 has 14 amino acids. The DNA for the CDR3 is TGTGCCAGCAATCAAGCGGGACAGTCTTACGAGCAGTACTTC. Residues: CASNQAGQSYEQYF.

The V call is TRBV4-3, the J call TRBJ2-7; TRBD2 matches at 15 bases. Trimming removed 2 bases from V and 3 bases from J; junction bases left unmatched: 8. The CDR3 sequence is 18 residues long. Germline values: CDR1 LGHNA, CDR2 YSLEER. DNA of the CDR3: TGCGCCAGCAGCCAAAGGACTAGCGGGGGGGCATCCGTCTACGAGCAGTACTTC. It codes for CASSQRTSGGASVYEQYF.

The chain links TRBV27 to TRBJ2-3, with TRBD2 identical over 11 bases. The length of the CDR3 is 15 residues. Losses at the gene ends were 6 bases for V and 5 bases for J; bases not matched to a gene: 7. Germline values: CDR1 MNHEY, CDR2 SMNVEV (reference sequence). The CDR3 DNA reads TGTGCCAGCAGAGATAGCGGGGGGGTGAGAGATACGCAGTATTTT. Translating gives CASRDSGGVRDTQYF.

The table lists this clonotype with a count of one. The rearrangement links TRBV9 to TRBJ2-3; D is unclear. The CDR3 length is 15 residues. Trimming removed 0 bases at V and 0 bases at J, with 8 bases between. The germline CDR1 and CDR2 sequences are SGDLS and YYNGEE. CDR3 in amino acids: CASSVDVLSTDTQYF. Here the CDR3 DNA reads TGTGCCAGCAGCGTAGACGTCCTCAGCACAGATACGCAGTATTTT.

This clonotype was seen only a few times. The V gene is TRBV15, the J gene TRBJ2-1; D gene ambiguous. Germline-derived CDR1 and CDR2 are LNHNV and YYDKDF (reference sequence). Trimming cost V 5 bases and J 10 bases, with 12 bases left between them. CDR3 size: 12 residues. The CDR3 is CATSLQESEQFF. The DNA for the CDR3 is TGTGCCACCAGCCTACAAGAGTCGGAGCAGTTCTTC.

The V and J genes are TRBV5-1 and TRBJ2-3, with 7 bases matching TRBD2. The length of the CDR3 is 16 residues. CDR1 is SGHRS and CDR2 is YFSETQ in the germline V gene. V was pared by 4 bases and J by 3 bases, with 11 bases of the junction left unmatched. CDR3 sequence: CASSRLSGVTTDTQYF. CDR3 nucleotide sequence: TGCGCCAGCAGCCGACTCAGCGGGGTGACAACAGATACGCAGTATTTT. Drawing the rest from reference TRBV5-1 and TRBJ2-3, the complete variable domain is KAGVTQTPRYLIKTRGQQVTLSCSPISGHRSVSWYQQTPGQGLQFLFEYFSETQRNKGNFPGRFSGRQFSNSRSEMNVSTLELGDSALYLCASSRLSGVTTDTQYFGPGTRLTVL.

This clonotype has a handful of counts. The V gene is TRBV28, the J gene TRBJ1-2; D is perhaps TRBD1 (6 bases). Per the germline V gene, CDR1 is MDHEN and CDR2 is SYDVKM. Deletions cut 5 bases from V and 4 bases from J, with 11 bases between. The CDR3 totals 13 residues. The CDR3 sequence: CASSTGQIYGYTF. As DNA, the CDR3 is TGTGCCAGCAGTACTGGACAGATCTATGGCTACACCTTC.

The CDR3 DNA follows: TGCGCCAGCAGCCAGGAACTAGGGGGCGTGACGTCCTACGAGCAGTACTTC. This gives the protein CASSQELGGVTSYEQYF. This chain connects TRBV4-3 to TRBJ2-7, with 7 positions matching TRBD1. Trimming at V came to 3 bases and at J to 1 base, leaving 12 bases not matched to a gene. Germline V gene lookup returns CDR1 LGHNA and CDR2 YSLEER. The CDR3 extends over 17 amino acids.

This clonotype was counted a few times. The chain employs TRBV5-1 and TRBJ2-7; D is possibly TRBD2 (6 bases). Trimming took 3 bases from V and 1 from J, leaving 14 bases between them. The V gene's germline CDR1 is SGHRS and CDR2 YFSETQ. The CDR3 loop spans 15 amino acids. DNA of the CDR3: TGCGCCAGCAGCTCCGAGGGCGGGGTATCCTACGAGCAGTACTTC. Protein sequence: CASSSEGGVSYEQYF.

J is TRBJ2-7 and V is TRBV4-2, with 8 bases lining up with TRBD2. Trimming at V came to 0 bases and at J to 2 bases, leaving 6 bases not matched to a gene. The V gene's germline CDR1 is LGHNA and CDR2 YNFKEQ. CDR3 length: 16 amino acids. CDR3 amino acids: CASSQDGREITYEQYF. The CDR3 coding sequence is TGTGCCAGCAGCCAAGACGGGAGGGAAATTACCTACGAGCAGTACTTC.